The table lists the clone carrying this TCR beta chain with a few counts. The antigen is undetermined. The data are from a study of T cell repertoires in cytomegalovirus infection. About the study: It was the public TCR beta signatures that indicated both CMV infection and matching HLA type.

Broader study findings: Clonotype analysis showed dominance of the ex vivo response by HLA-C-restricted CMV-specific TCR beta clonotypes. Cumulative frequency (of public TCR beta family members) identified carriers of CMV plus the relevant HLA.

Looked up from germline, CDR1 is SGHRS and CDR2 is YFSETQ. V shed 3 bases and J 5 bases; nucleotides not matched to a gene: 16. CDR3 length: 17 amino acids. MiXCR, applied by TCRdb to the reads, yields one record per CDR3 protein. The repertoire holds hundreds of thousands of distinct CDR3 sequences, with 20% to 25% as singletons. The sequenced material came from CD8+ T cells from PBMCs. The J gene is TRBJ1-1, the V gene TRBV5-1, with TRBD1 matching over 7 bases. This clonotype originated in a human donor in good health (CMV status not recorded). Some clones in this sample may be carry-over from other donors' samples. CDR3 amino acids: CASSWAGTVNLETEAFF. The CDR3 coding sequence is TGCGCCAGCAGCTGGGCCGGGACAGTAAATTTGGAAACTGAAGCTTTCTTT.